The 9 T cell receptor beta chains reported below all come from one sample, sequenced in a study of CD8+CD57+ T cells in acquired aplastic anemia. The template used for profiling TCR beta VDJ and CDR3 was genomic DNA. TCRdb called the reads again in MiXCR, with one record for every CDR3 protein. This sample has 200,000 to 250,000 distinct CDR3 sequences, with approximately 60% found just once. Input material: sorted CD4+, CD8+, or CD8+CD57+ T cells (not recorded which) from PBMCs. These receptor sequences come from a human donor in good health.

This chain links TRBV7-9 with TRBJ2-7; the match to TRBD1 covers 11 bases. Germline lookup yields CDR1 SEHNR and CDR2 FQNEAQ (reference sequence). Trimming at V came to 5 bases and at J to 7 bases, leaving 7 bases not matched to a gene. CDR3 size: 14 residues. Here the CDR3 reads CASSLGQGVGEQYF. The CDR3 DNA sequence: TGTGCCAGCAGCCTGGGACAGGGGGTGGGAGAGCAGTACTTC. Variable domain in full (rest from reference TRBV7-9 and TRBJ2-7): DTGVSQNPRHKITKRGQNVTFRCDPISEHNRLYWYRQTLGQGPEFLTYFQNEAQLEKSRLLSDRFSAERPKGSFSTLEIQRTEQGDSAMYLCASSLGQGVGEQYFGPGTRLTVT.

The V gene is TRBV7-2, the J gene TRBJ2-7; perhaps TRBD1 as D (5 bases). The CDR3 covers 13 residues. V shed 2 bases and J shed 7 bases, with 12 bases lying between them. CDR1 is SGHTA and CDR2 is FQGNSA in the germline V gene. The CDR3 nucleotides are TGTGCCAGCAGCTTACCAGGGATCGGGGAGCAGTACTTC. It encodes CASSLPGIGEQYF.

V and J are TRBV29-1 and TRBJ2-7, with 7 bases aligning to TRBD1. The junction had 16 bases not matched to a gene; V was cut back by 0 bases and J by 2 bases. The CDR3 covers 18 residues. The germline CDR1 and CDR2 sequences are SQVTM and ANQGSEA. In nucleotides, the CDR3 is TGCAGCGTTGAAGATGGGGACAGTCAAGAGAGAGAACCCTACGAGCAGTACTTC. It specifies CSVEDGDSQEREPYEQYF.

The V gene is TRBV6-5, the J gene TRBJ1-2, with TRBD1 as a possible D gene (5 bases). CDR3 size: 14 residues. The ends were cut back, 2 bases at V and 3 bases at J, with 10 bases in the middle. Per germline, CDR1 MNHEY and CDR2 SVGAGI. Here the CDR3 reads CASSYPGRDYGYTF. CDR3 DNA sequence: TGTGCCAGCAGTTACCCGGGACGAGACTATGGCTACACCTTC.

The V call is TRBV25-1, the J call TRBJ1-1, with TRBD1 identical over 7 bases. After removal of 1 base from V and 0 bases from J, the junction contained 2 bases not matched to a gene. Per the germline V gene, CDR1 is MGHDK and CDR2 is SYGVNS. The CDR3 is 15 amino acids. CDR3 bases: TGTGCCAGCAGTGAATCAGGGGGGATGAACACTGAAGCTTTCTTT. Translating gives CASSESGGMNTEAFF.

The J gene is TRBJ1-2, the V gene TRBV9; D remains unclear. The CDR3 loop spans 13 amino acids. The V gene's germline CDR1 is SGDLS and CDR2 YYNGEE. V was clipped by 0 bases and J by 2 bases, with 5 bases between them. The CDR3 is CASSVARNYGYTF. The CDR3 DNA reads TGTGCCAGCAGCGTAGCCAGGAACTATGGCTACACCTTC.

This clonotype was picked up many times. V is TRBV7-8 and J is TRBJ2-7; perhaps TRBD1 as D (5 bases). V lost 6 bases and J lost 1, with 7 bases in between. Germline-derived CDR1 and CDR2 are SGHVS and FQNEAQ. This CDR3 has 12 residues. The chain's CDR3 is CASRDRSYEQYF. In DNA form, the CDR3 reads TGTGCCAGCAGAGACAGATCCTACGAGCAGTACTTC.

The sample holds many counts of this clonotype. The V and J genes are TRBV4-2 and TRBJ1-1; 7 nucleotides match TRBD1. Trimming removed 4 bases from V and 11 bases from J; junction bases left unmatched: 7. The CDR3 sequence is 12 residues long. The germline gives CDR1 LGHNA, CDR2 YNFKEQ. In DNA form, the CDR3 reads TGTGCCAGCAGCCCCCTGACAGGGTGGGCTTTCTTT. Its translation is CASSPLTGWAFF.

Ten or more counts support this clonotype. CDR3 sequence (DNA): TGTGCCAGCATCACAGCTAACTATGGCTACACCTTC. Protein: CASITANYGYTF. The chain carries TRBV12-3 or TRBV12-4 and TRBJ1-2; D unresolved. The length of the CDR3 is 12 residues. The V and J ends lost 7 bases and 0 bases respectively, with 6 bases between them.